This TCR beta chain was identified in a study of CD8 T cells in Susac syndrome. A quantity of roughly 0.5 to 1 ug RNA underwent reverse transcription using random hexamers. The CDR3 of TCR beta was amplified by immunoSEQ multiplex PCR across 54 Vbeta and 13 Jbeta. TCRdb ran MiXCR on the immunoSEQ multiplex PCR reads and lists one entry per CDR3 protein. The data show about 140,000 distinct CDR3 sequences, around 95% seen once. Study findings and constraints: The TCR sequencing and HLA analysis in the study involved a relatively small number of individuals, as the study acknowledged. Among active patients and in TEMRA cells, CD8+ clonal expansion in Susac reached its peak.

TEMRA cells were enriched by FACS, and CD4+ and CD8+ T cells were negatively isolated. About this clonotype itself: The antigen remains undetermined.

This clonotype was obtained from a human donor with Susac syndrome. Sequenced input: CD8+ T cells from PBMCs.

This chain's CDR3 is CSASPGYEQYF. CDR3 bases: TGCAGCGCCTCCCCGGGGTACGAGCAGTACTTC. The J gene is TRBJ2-7, the V gene TRBV29-1, with D perhaps matching TRBD2 (5 bases). The germline gives CDR1 SQVTM, CDR2 ANQGSEA. This CDR3 is 11 amino acids long. V dropped 7 bases and J dropped 4 bases, with 11 bases sitting between them.